This T cell receptor beta chain was profiled in a study of blood T cells in healthy people across ages. Across the study: With template switching, about one barcoded beta molecule was captured per two T cells.

Sample-barcoded 5' priming and a J-beta primer mix drove a second PCR of about 6 to 12 cycles. One entry per CDR3 protein, called by TCRdb with MiXCR from the 5' RACE reads. There are roughly 1,100,000 distinct CDR3 sequences in the sample; about 25% occur only once, and around 0.75% lies in the top ten. CDR1 LGHDT and CDR2 YNNKEL come from the germline V gene (reference sequence). This CDR3 has 14 residues. Of note for this clonotype: Its specificity is unknown.

Whole-study results and caveats: A conclusive naive versus antigen-experienced comparison was prevented by the unsorted PBMCs. Long-lived donors had more naive CD4+ cells and higher diversity than aged donors.

The sample also formed part of further work on T cells of mothers and their children.

This sequence originates from a girl aged 2 to 9 in good health. Material for sequencing was blood. The genes are TRBV3-1 and TRBJ2-5, with 7 nucleotides matching TRBD2. The DNA end lines up better with TRBJ2-1; the J call may be wrong. The CDR3 region is CAVDSGESYNEQFF. CDR3 nucleotide sequence: TGTGCCGTAGACAGCGGGGAGTCCTACAATGAGCAGTTCTTC.